Below, 23 T cell receptor beta chains from the same sample are listed, as sequenced in a study of cytomegalovirus exposure and HLA in healthy donors. Primers for the PCR totalled 60 Vbeta and 13 Jbeta. TCRdb's table, derived via immunoSEQ multiplex PCR, lists solely in-frame clones and lacks some. The sample includes some 150,000 clones, roughly 73% of them seen just once. Source material: PBMCs. The receptors come from a man aged 35-49 years in good health and CMV-seronegative.

The genes are TRBV28 and TRBJ1-2; no firm D call. The CDR3 spans 14 residues. V lost 1 base and J 2 bases, leaving 8 bases between the germline ends. Germline loops: CDR1 MDHEN, CDR2 SYDVKM. The CDR3, as DNA: TGTGCCAGCAGTTTATTCGGGGAGAACTATGGCTACACCTTC. Translation: CASSLFGENYGYTF.

This sequence joins TRBV4-3 and TRBJ1-2; D is unresolved. Per the germline V gene, CDR1 is LGHNA and CDR2 is YSLEER. V was cut by 0 bases and J by 6 bases, with 17 bases left in between. CDR3 size: 16 residues. CDR3 sequence (DNA): TGCGCCAGCAGCCAAGATCTAGCGGTACCGAGGGATGGCTACACCTTC. Translated: CASSQDLAVPRDGYTF.

The V gene is TRBV11-2, the J gene TRBJ1-5; weak D call: TRBD1 (5 bases). V was clipped by 5 bases and J by 2 bases, with 16 bases between them. The V gene's germline CDR1 is SGHAT and CDR2 FQNNGV. This CDR3 region has 16 residues. The CDR3 is CASSLRGELGNQPQHF. The CDR3 region has the DNA TGTGCCAGCAGCCTTCGGGGGGAACTAGGCAATCAGCCCCAGCATTTT. The full variable domain, with the rest looked up from reference TRBV11-2 and TRBJ1-5, is EAGVAQSPRYKIIEKRQSVAFWCNPISGHATLYWYQQILGQGPKLLIQFQNNGVVDDSQLPKDRFSAERLKGVDSTLKIQPAKLEDSAVYLCASSLRGELGNQPQHFGDGTRLSIL.

The chain links TRBV6-5 to TRBJ1-1; D uncertain. This CDR3 spans 14 amino acids. Trimming shortened V by 0 bases and J by 2 bases, and 7 bases separated the two germline ends. Germline V gene sequence: CDR1 MNHEY, CDR2 SVGAGI. The CDR3 protein is CASSYSQENTEAFF. The CDR3 DNA is TGTGCCAGCAGTTACTCGCAGGAAAACACTGAAGCTTTCTTT.

The rearrangement uses TRBV27 and TRBJ1-5; 7 bases match TRBD1. CDR3 size: 14 residues. Germline-derived CDR1 and CDR2 are MNHEY and SMNVEV (reference sequence). V lost 6 bases and J lost 4; bases outside the gene matches: 6. CDR3 in amino acids: CASSSQGGNQPQHF. The CDR3, as DNA: TGTGCCAGCAGCTCTCAGGGGGGAAATCAGCCCCAGCATTTT.

The chain is built from TRBV19 and TRBJ2-1; TRBD2 aligns across 9 bases. CDR3 length: 15 amino acids. Germline V gene lookup returns CDR1 LNHDA and CDR2 SQIVND (reference sequence). The V and J ends lost 3 bases and 5 bases, in that order; junction bases with no gene match: 5. This CDR3 reads CASSMYAGGDNEQFF. In DNA form, the CDR3 reads TGTGCCAGTAGTATGTACGCGGGGGGGGACAATGAGCAGTTCTTC.

The chain is built from TRBV7-2 and TRBJ2-3; 13 nucleotides line up with TRBD2. The CDR3 sequence is 18 residues long. CDR1 is SGHTA and CDR2 is FQGNSA in the germline V gene. V lost 5 bases and J lost 4; bases outside the gene matches: 12. CDR3 sequence: CASSASGTSGASSDTQYF. The CDR3 DNA reads as TGTGCCAGCAGCGCCTCCGGGACTAGCGGGGCCTCTTCAGATACGCAGTATTTT. Together with reference TRBV7-2 and TRBJ2-3, the CDR3 gives the full variable domain: GAGVSQSPSNKVTEKGKDVELRCDPISGHTALYWYRQSLGQGLEFLIYFQGNSAPDKSGLPSDRFSAERTGGSVSTLTIQRTQQEDSAVYLCASSASGTSGASSDTQYFGPGTRLTVL.

The CDR3 DNA is TGTGCCAGCAGCTTAGGGATGATTCTAAAGGGCGGGACAGGGACACAATGGGAGCAGTTCTTC. Translation: CASSLGMILKGGTGTQWEQFF. The chain uses TRBV7-8 and TRBJ2-1; 9 nucleotides match TRBD1. Trimming cost V 1 base and J 10 bases; bases outside gene matches: 26. The CDR3 is made up of 21 amino acids. Per germline, CDR1 SGHVS and CDR2 FQNEAQ. The full variable domain, in which reference TRBV7-8 and TRBJ2-1 provide the parts outside the CDR3, is GAGVSQSPRYKVAKRGQDVALRCDPISGHVSLFWYQQALGQGPEFLTYFQNEAQLDKSGLPSDRFFAERPEGSVSTLKIQRTQQEDSAVYLCASSLGMILKGGTGTQWEQFFGPGTRLTVL.

The rearrangement joins TRBV6-1 to TRBJ1-4; 10 nucleotides line up with TRBD1. The CDR3 is 14 amino acids. V lost 6 bases and J lost 8; bases outside the gene matches: 6. Germline-derived CDR1 and CDR2 are MNHNS and SASEGT. CDR3 sequence: CASRAGTGAEKLFF. The CDR3 DNA is TGTGCCAGCAGAGCCGGGACAGGGGCCGAAAAACTGTTTTTT.

This clone is a singleton in its sample. The V and J genes are TRBV27 and TRBJ2-1; 10 bases line up with TRBD1. Germline values: CDR1 MNHEY, CDR2 SMNVEV (reference sequence). Trimming took 6 bases from V and 6 from J; bases not matched to a gene: 8. CDR3 length: 15 residues. CDR3 in DNA: TGTGCCAGCAGCCTTCGACAGGGGGCACGCAATGAGCAGTTCTTC. This encodes CASSLRQGARNEQFF.

This clone came up once. The rearrangement links TRBV5-1 to TRBJ2-6, with D possibly being TRBD2 (7 bases). Germline-derived CDR1 and CDR2 are SGHRS and YFSETQ. The CDR3 length is 18 residues. Deletions cut 4 bases from V and 0 bases from J, with 17 bases between. The CDR3 loop is CASSPWTGGGSGANVLTF. The CDR3 DNA reads TGCGCCAGCAGCCCCTGGACGGGGGGCGGCTCTGGGGCCAACGTCCTGACTTTC. Full variable domain (outside the CDR3, taken from reference TRBV5-1 and TRBJ2-6): KAGVTQTPRYLIKTRGQQVTLSCSPISGHRSVSWYQQTPGQGLQFLFEYFSETQRNKGNFPGRFSGRQFSNSRSEMNVSTLELGDSALYLCASSPWTGGGSGANVLTFGAGSRLTVL.

This chain links TRBV7-2 with TRBJ2-7, with 7 bases fitting TRBD1. Losses at the gene ends were 4 bases for V and 6 bases for J; bases not matched to a gene: 3. Germline CDR1 and CDR2: SGHTA and FQGNSA. This CDR3 has 12 residues. The CDR3 nucleotides read TGTGCCAGCAGCTCGGGACAGCTCGAGCAGTACTTC. Protein product: CASSSGQLEQYF.

This chain joins TRBV7-6 and TRBJ2-3; 8 bases align to TRBD1. V lost 5 bases, J lost 2 bases, and 12 bases stayed unmatched. The CDR3 totals 17 residues. Looked up from germline, CDR1 is SGHVS and CDR2 is FNYEAQ. This chain's CDR3 is CASSRWTGQNTTDTQYF. CDR3 nucleotide sequence: TGTGCCAGCAGCCGCTGGACAGGGCAAAACACCACAGATACGCAGTATTTT.

The J gene is TRBJ1-1, the V gene TRBV5-6, with a tentative D call TRBD1 (6 bases). Germline V gene sequence: CDR1 SGHDT, CDR2 YYEEEE. V lost 3 bases to trimming and J lost 3 bases, with 18 bases between them. CDR3 length: 16 residues. CDR3 sequence: CASSWRPGHRDTEAFF. The DNA of the CDR3 is TGTGCCAGCAGCTGGAGGCCGGGACATCGGGACACTGAAGCTTTCTTT. Based on the CDR3 plus reference TRBV5-6 and TRBJ1-1, the full variable domain is DAGVTQSPTHLIKTRGQQVTLRCSPKSGHDTVSWYQQALGQGPQFIFQYYEEEERQRGNFPDRFSGHQFPNYSSELNVNALLLGDSALYLCASSWRPGHRDTEAFFGQGTRLTVV.

The chain uses TRBV11-1 and TRBJ2-1; 7 bases align to TRBD2. Trimming at V came to 3 bases and at J to 7 bases, leaving 15 bases not matched to a gene. This CDR3 comprises 17 residues. Germline loops: CDR1 SGHAT, CDR2 FQDESV (reference sequence). DNA for the CDR3: TGTGCCAGCAGCTTTTGGGGGGGTTCGGACCTACCAAATGAGCAGTTCTTC. Its translation is CASSFWGGSDLPNEQFF.

The chain joins TRBV4-3 to TRBJ1-4, with TRBD1 identical over 9 bases. V trimming: 4 bases; J trimming: 8 bases; junction bases outside the gene matches: 5. The CDR3 runs 14 residues. Germline values: CDR1 LGHNA, CDR2 YSLEER. The CDR3 here is CASSRRTGAEKLFF. The CDR3 DNA follows: TGCGCCAGCAGCCGCCGGACAGGGGCCGAAAAACTGTTTTTT.

The chain couples TRBV10-3 to TRBJ1-5, with 8 bases that match TRBD1. The trim removed 0 bases at V and 1 base at J, leaving 14 bases unmatched. The CDR3 loop spans 20 amino acids. CDR1 and CDR2 from the germline V gene are ENHRY and SYGVKD. The CDR3 sequence: CAISESHSVRGPGSNQPQHF. As DNA, the CDR3 is TGTGCCATCAGTGAGTCACATTCAGTCAGGGGGCCGGGGAGCAATCAGCCCCAGCATTTT.

The rearrangement joins TRBV15 to TRBJ2-3; 7 nucleotides match TRBD1. Looked up from germline, CDR1 is LNHNV and CDR2 is YYDKDF (reference sequence). The V and J ends lost 6 bases and 0 bases, in that order; junction bases with no gene match: 9. This CDR3 is built from 16 residues. The CDR3 bases are TGTGCCACCAGGCATCGCACAGGGGTGAGCACAGATACGCAGTATTTT. Translating it yields CATRHRTGVSTDTQYF.

This clone was detected once. The rearrangement joins TRBV19 to TRBJ2-2; D call uncertain. There are 16 residues in the CDR3. V was clipped by 3 bases and J by 6 bases, with 17 bases between them. The germline gives CDR1 LNHDA, CDR2 SQIVND (reference sequence). The CDR3 loop is CASSIVSVRLPGELFF. CDR3 nucleotides: TGTGCCAGTAGTATTGTCAGTGTGAGGTTGCCCGGGGAGCTGTTTTTT.

This chain joins TRBV6-1 and TRBJ2-1, with 9 bases lining up with TRBD2. This CDR3 region has 15 residues. The V segment lost 3 bases and the J segment 7 bases; nucleotides outside the gene matches: 7. From germline, CDR1 is MNHNS and CDR2 SASEGT. CDR3 region: CASSDGLAGKNEQFF. The CDR3 DNA reads as TGTGCCAGCAGTGACGGTCTAGCGGGGAAAAATGAGCAGTTCTTC.

The V gene is TRBV6-6, the J gene TRBJ1-2; 7 bases fit TRBD1. The ends lost 6 bases at V and 6 bases at J; junction bases unmatched: 4. This CDR3 spans 12 amino acids. Germline lookup yields CDR1 MNHNY and CDR2 SVGAGI (reference sequence). The CDR3 sequence is CASRDRWNGYTF. As DNA, the CDR3 is TGTGCCAGCAGGGACAGGTGGAATGGCTACACCTTC.

In nucleotides, the CDR3 is TGTGCCAGCAGTCAGGGCTACGAGCAGTACTTC. Amino acids: CASSQGYEQYF. This chain uses TRBV27 with TRBJ2-7, with a possible D match to TRBD1 (5 bases). The CDR3 covers 11 residues. CDR1 and CDR2 from the germline V gene are MNHEY and SMNVEV (reference sequence). Between the trimmed V and J ends, which lost 5 bases and 3 bases, there was a span of 5 bases.

This rearrangement joins TRBV5-1 to TRBJ2-5; the D gene is possibly TRBD2 (6 bases). Germline V gene sequence: CDR1 SGHRS, CDR2 YFSETQ. There are 17 residues in the CDR3. Trimming removed 0 bases at V and 5 bases at J, with 20 bases between. The CDR3 loop reads CASSLVSGTSTWETQYF. The DNA for the CDR3 is TGCGCCAGCAGCTTGGTTTCTGGGACTTCTACGTGGGAGACCCAGTACTTC.